This T cell receptor beta chain was documented in a study of control samples from healthy donors and cancer patients. Assay used: immunoSEQ multiplex PCR; TCRdb lists only in-frame clones, some missing. This sample has 100,000 to 150,000 clones, with 90% found just once. V was cut by 0 bases and J by 7 bases, with 18 bases left in between. Per germline, CDR1 MNHEY and CDR2 SVGAGI. The CDR3 is made up of 16 amino acids. This chain joins TRBV6-5 and TRBJ1-2; tentatively, D is TRBD1 (5 bases). The sequence came from a man between 18 and 29 years old in good health. Sequencing was performed on blood. DNA of the CDR3: TGTGCCAGCAGTTACTCGGACCAGGGATTTAGAGGTGGCTACACCTTC. Translated, it gives CASSYSDQGFRGGYTF.